This T cell receptor beta chain was found in a study of cytomegalovirus exposure and HLA in healthy donors. Study summary: Prior work identified under 130 million unique TCR beta sequences in 150 million to 200 million T cells. Study conclusions and caveats: A classifier reportedly called cytomegalovirus status with high sensitivity and specificity. What TCR beta sequences reportedly achieved was accurate prediction of HLA-A and HLA-B alleles in most subjects.

As regards this clone: Its target is unknown.

PCR used 60 Vbeta primers and 13 Jbeta primers. TCRdb keeps only in-frame clones here, not all; method: immunoSEQ multiplex PCR. Counted here are about 55,000 clones, roughly 82% occurring once; the ten biggest clones make up around 1.5%. At sampling all donors were nominally healthy, likely with unrecorded immune exposures. This CDR3 region has 13 residues. Per germline, CDR1 KGHSH and CDR2 LQKENI. The chain couples TRBV18 to TRBJ2-5; 11 bases match TRBD1. The end of the DNA aligns better with TRBJ2-7, so the J call may be wrong. Sequencing was done on a sample of PBMCs. The TCR was taken from a man aged 30 to 45 in good health and CMV-seronegative. The CDR3 here is CASSRDRGNEQYF. CDR3 coding DNA: TGTGCCAGCTCCCGGGACAGGGGGAACGAGCAGTACTTC.